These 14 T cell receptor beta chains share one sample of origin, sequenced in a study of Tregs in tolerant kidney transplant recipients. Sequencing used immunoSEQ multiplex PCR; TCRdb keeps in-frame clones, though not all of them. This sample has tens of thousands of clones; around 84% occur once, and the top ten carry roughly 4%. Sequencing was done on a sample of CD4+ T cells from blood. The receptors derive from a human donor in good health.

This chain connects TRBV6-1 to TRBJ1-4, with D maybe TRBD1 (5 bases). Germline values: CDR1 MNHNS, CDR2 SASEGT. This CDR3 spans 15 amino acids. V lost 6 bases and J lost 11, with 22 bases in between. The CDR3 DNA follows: TGTGCCAGCAGACCCGACAGCGACGATCTGTGGAAACTGTTTTTT. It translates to CASRPDSDDLWKLFF.

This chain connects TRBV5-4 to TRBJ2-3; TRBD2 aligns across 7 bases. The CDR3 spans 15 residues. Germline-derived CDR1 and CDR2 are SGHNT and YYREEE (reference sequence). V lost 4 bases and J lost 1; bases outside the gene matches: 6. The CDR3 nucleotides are TGTGCCAGCAGCCAAGCGGGGATTGGCACAGATACGCAGTATTTT. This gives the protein CASSQAGIGTDTQYF.

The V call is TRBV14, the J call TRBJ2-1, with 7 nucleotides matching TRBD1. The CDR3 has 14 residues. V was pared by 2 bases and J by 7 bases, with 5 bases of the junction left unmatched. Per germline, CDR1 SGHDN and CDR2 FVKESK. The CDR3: CASSQTTGLNEQFF. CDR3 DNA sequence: TGTGCCAGCAGCCAAACGACAGGGTTAAATGAGCAGTTCTTC.

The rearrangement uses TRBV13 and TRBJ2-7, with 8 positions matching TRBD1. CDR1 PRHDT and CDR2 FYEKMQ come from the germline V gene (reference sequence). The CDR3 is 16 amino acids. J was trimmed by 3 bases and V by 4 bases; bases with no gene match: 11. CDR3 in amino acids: CASSYRPGTGNYEQYF. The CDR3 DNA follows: TGTGCCAGCAGCTATAGACCAGGGACAGGAAACTACGAGCAGTACTTC.

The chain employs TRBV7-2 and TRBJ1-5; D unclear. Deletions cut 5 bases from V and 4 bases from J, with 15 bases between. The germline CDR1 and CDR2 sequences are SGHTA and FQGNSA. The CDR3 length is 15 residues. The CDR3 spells CASSPSGRENQPQHF. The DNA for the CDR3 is TGTGCCAGCAGCCCCAGCGGACGGGAAAATCAGCCCCAGCATTTT.

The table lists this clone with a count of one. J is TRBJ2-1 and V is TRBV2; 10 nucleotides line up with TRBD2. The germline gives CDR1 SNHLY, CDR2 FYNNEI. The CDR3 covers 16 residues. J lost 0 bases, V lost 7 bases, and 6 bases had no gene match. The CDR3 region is CASNSGGFLSYNEQFF. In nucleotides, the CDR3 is TGTGCCAGCAATAGCGGGGGGTTCCTCTCCTACAATGAGCAGTTCTTC.

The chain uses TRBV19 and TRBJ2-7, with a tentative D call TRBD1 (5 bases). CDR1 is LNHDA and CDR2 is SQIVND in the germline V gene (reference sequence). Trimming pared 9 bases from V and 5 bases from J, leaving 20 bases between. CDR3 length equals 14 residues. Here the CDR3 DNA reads TGTGCCAGATCCGATACAGGTAAAAGCGACGAGCAGTACTTC. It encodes CARSDTGKSDEQYF.

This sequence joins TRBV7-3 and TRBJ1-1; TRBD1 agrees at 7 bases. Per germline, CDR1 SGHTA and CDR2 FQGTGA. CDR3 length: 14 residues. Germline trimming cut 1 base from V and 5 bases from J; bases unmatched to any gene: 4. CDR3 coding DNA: TGTGCCAGCAGCTTAAACAGGGGCAGTACTGAAGCTTTCTTT. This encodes CASSLNRGSTEAFF.

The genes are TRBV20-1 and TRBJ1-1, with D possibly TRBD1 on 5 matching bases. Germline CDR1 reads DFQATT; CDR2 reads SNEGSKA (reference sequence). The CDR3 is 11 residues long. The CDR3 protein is CRGGATTEAFF. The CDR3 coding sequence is TGCAGGGGAGGGGCCACCACTGAAGCTTTCTTT.

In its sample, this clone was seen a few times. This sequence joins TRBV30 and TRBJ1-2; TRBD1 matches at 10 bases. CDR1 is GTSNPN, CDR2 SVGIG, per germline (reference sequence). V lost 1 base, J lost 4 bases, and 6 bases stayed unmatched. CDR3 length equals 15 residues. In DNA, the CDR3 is TGTGCCTGGAGTGGACAGGGGGCAGGCCGCTATGGCTACACCTTC. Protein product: CAWSGQGAGRYGYTF.

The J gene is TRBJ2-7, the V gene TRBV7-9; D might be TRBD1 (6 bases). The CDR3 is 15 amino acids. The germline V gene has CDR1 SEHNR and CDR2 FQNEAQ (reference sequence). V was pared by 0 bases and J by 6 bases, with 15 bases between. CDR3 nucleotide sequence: TGTGCCAGCAGCTTAGCAGGGGGTACAACGGGCGAGCAGTACTTC. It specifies CASSLAGGTTGEQYF.

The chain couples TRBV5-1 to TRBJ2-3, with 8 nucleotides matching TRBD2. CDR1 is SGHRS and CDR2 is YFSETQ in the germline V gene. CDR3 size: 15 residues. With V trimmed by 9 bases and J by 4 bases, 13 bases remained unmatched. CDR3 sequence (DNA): TGCGCCACCCACTTAGGAGCGGGAGAGTCAGATACGCAGTATTTT. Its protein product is CATHLGAGESDTQYF.

This CDR3 reads CASRYSGINGETQYF. In DNA form, the CDR3 reads TGTGCCAGCAGGTATAGCGGGATTAACGGAGAGACCCAGTACTTC. The chain has TRBV5-8 and TRBJ2-5, with 8 nucleotides matching TRBD2. CDR3 length: 15 amino acids. CDR1 is SGHTS, CDR2 YDEGEE, per germline. J gave up 4 bases and V 5 bases, and 10 bases lay outside the gene matches.

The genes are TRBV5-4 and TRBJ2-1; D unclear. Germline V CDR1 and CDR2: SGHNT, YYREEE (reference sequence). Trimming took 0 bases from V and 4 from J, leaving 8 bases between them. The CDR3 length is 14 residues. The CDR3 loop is CASSLVAGYNEQFF. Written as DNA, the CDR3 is TGTGCCAGCAGCTTGGTTGCCGGATACAATGAGCAGTTCTTC.